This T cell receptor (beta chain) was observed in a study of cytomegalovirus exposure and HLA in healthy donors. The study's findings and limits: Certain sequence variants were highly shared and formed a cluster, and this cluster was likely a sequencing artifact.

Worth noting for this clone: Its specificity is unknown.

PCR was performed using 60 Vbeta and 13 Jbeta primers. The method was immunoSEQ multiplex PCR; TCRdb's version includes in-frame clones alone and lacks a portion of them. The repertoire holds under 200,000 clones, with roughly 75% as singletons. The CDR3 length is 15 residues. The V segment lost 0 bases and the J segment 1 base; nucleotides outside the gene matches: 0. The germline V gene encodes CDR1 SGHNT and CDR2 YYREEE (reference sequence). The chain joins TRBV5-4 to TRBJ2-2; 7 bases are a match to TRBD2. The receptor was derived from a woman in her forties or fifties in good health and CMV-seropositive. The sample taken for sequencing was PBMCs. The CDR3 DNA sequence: TGTGCCAGCAGCTTGGGGACTAGGAACACCGGGGAGCTGTTTTTT. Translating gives CASSLGTRNTGELFF. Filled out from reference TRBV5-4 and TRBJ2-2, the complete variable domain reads ETGVTQSPTHLIKTRGQQVTLRCSSQSGHNTVSWYQQALGQGPQFIFQYYREEENGRGNFPPRFSGLQFPNYSSELNVNALELDDSALYLCASSLGTRNTGELFFGEGSRLTVL.